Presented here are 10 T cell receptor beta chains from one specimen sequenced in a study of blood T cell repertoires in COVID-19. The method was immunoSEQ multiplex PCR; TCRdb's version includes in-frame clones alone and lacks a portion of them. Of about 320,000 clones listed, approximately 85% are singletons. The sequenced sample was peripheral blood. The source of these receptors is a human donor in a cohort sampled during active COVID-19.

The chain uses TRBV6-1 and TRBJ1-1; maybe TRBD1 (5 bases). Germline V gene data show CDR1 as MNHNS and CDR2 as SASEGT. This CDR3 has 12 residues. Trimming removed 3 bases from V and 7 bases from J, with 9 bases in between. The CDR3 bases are TGTGCCAGCAGTGAGACAGCTTATGAAGCTTTCTTT. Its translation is CASSETAYEAFF.

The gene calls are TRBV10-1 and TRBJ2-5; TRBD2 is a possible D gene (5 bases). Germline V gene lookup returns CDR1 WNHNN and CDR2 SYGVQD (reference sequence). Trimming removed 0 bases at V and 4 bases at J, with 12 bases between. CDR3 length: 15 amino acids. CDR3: CASSESSGDPETQYF. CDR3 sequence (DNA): TGCGCCAGCAGTGAGTCGTCCGGGGATCCAGAGACCCAGTACTTC.

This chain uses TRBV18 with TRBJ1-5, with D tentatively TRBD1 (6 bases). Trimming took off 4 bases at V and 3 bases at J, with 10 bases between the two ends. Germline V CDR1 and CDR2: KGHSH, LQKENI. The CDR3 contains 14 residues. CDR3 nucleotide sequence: TGTGCCAGCTCACGGGGGCAGGACAATCAGCCCCAGCATTTT. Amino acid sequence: CASSRGQDNQPQHF.

The CDR3 DNA sequence: TGTGCCACCACCACCCTACAGGGGTATGGCTACACCTTC. This codes for CATTTLQGYGYTF. The chain uses TRBV3-1 (or the pseudogene TRBV3-2) and TRBJ1-2, with TRBD1 matching over 7 bases. The CDR3 contains 13 residues. Germline loops: CDR1 LGHDT, CDR2 YNNKEL (reference sequence). Trimming took 10 bases from V and 5 from J; bases not matched to a gene: 10.

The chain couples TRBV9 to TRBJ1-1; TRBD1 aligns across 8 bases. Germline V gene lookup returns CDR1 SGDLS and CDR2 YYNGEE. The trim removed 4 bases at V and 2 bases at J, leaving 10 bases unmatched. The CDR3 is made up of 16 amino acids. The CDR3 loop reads CASSPHRTGLNTEAFF. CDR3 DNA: TGTGCCAGCAGCCCCCATAGGACAGGGCTAAACACTGAAGCTTTCTTT.

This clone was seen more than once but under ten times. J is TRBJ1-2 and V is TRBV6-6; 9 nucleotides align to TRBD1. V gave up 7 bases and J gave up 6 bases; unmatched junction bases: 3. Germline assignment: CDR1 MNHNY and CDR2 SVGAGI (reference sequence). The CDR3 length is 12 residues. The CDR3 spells CASTRDRDGYTF. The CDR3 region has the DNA TGTGCCAGCACCCGGGACAGGGATGGCTACACCTTC.

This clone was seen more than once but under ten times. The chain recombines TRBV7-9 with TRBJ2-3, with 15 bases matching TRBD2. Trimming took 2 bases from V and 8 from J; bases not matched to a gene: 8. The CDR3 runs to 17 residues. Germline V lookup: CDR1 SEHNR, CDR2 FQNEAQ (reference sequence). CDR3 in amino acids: CASSLRRGTSGGSTQYF. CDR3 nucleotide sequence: TGTGCCAGCAGCTTACGTCGAGGGACTAGCGGGGGGAGTACGCAGTATTTT.

In DNA form, the CDR3 reads TGTGCCAGCAAGCGTAGCGGGCCTTCTAACTATGGCTACACCTTC. It translates to CASKRSGPSNYGYTF. This sequence joins TRBV9 and TRBJ1-2; D is uncertain. CDR1 SGDLS and CDR2 YYNGEE come from the germline V gene. The V gene lost 6 bases and the J gene lost 0 bases, with 15 bases spanning the gap. This CDR3 contains 15 residues.

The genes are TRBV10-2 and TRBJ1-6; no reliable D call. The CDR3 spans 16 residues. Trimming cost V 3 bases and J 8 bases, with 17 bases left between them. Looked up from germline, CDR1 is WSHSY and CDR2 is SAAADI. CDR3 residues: CASSDGARGVHSPLHF. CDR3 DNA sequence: TGCGCCAGCAGTGATGGTGCTCGCGGGGTTCATTCACCCCTCCACTTT.

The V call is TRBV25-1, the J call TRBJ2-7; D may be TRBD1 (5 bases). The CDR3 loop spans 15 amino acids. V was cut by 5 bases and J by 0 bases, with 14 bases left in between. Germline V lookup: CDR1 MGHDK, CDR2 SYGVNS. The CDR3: CASSPSETASYEQYF. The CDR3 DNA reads TGTGCCAGCAGTCCCTCCGAGACAGCCTCCTACGAGCAGTACTTC.